This T cell receptor beta chain originates from a study of response to subunit inactivated influenza vaccine. Study outcomes and limitations: Each seasonal flu vaccination may recruit only limited new T cells, authors suggested.

With regard to this clonotype: The antigen is undetermined.

MiXCR, run by TCRdb on the RT-PCR reads, gives a single entry per CDR3 protein. The data hold roughly 500,000 distinct CDR3 sequences, with 16% observed a single time. V was clipped by 4 bases and J by 5 bases; unmatched bases: 8. Germline V lookup: CDR1 DFQATT, CDR2 SNEGSKA (reference sequence). The CDR3 length is 15 residues. The receptor comes from a man aged 50 to 75 who received an inactivated influenza vaccine. The specimen was CD4+ T cells sorted from PBMCs, collected roughly 24 months after vaccination. V usage is TRBV20-1 and J usage is TRBJ2-2; 9 nucleotides align to TRBD1. This CDR3 is CSATTGGISTGELFF. The CDR3 nucleotides are TGCAGTGCTACAACAGGGGGCATAAGTACCGGGGAGCTGTTTTTT.